This T cell receptor beta chain was identified during a study of T cells in Graves' hyperthyroidism and ophthalmopathy. Study in general: Peripheral blood was obtained at initial diagnosis, preceding any treatment.

The CDR3 has 14 residues. Germline lookup yields CDR1 SGDLS and CDR2 YYNGEE. With V trimmed by 3 bases and J by 6 bases, 7 bases remained unmatched. Amplification targeted TCR beta CDR3 regions from RNA transcripts. An initial round of RT-PCR targeting the TCR CDR3 relied on the HTBI primer set. TCRdb ran MiXCR on the multiplex PCR reads and lists one entry per CDR3 protein. The sample carries hundreds of thousands of distinct CDR3 sequences, approximately 15% recorded once. The sequence was collected from a woman aged 45-65 years with Graves' ophthalmopathy. The sample taken for sequencing was blood. The rearrangement links TRBV9 to TRBJ2-7, with TRBD1 identical over 9 bases. DNA of the CDR3: TGTGCCAGCAGCGCCACCGGGACAGGGTTCGAGCAGTACTTC. Translating it yields CASSATGTGFEQYF.